The 6 T cell receptor beta chains given below trace back to one sample, sequenced in a study of blood T cell repertoires in COVID-19. The data were produced by immunoSEQ multiplex PCR, yet TCRdb's version contains in-frame clones alone and is incomplete. In the table there are 200,000 to 250,000 clones, roughly four fifths of which are singletons. Sequenced input: PBMCs or T cells enriched from blood (not recorded which). The receptors come from a man aged 35-49 years who had recovered from COVID-19.

The genes are TRBV3-1 (or the pseudogene TRBV3-2) and TRBJ2-7; no definite D call. V dropped 4 bases and J dropped 1 base, with 11 bases sitting between them. Germline CDR1 and CDR2: LGHDT and YNNKEL (reference sequence). The CDR3 runs to 14 residues. The CDR3 nucleotides are TGTGCCAGCAGCCTGCTTGTTAGTTCCTACGAGCAGTACTTC. This encodes CASSLLVSSYEQYF.

The CDR3 bases are TGTGCCAGCTCACCGGGACAGGGGCGCACTGAAGCTTTCTTT. Its translation is CASSPGQGRTEAFF. V and J are TRBV18 and TRBJ1-1; 10 bases are a match to TRBD1. CDR1 is KGHSH and CDR2 is LQKENI in the germline V gene. V lost 3 bases and J lost 4; bases outside the gene matches: 2. The CDR3 sequence is 14 residues long.

The V gene is TRBV7-8, the J gene TRBJ1-5; D is unresolved. The CDR3 has 14 amino acids. The germline V gene has CDR1 SGHVS and CDR2 FQNEAQ. V gave up 2 bases and J gave up 9 bases, with 14 bases separating them. DNA of the CDR3: TGTGCCAGCAGCTTAATCGCCCTGGCTTCGCCCCAGCATTTT. Translating it yields CASSLIALASPQHF.

This clone appeared a single time. The rearrangement uses TRBV13 and TRBJ1-1, with TRBD1 as a possible D gene (6 bases). V was pared by 1 base and J by 1 base, with 10 bases between. CDR3 length equals 15 residues. Per the germline V gene, CDR1 is PRHDT and CDR2 is FYEKMQ (reference sequence). The CDR3, as DNA: TGTGCCAGCAGCTTAGATGGGGGCCCGAACACTGAAGCTTTCTTT. Protein product: CASSLDGGPNTEAFF. The variable domain in full, with the rest retrieved from reference TRBV13 and TRBJ1-1, is AAGVIQSPRHLIKEKRETATLKCYPIPRHDTVYWYQQGPGQDPQFLISFYEKMQSDKGSIPDRFSAQQFSDYHSELNMSSLELGDSALYFCASSLDGGPNTEAFFGQGTRLTVV.

This clone has just a few counts. J is TRBJ2-3 and V is TRBV5-1, with 14 bases that match TRBD2. The CDR3 length is 17 residues. The junction had 7 bases not matched to a gene; V was cut back by 3 bases and J by 4 bases. CDR1 is SGHRS, CDR2 YFSETQ, per germline. CDR3: CASSSPAGLAGADTQYF. The CDR3 nucleotides are TGCGCCAGCAGCTCCCCCGCGGGACTAGCGGGAGCAGATACGCAGTATTTT.

The chain joins TRBV19 to TRBJ2-7; D perhaps matches TRBD2 (6 bases). The CDR3 runs to 14 residues. The V gene lost 1 base and the J gene lost 1 base, with 8 bases spanning the gap. Germline values: CDR1 LNHDA, CDR2 SQIVND (reference sequence). This CDR3 reads CASSIGAGSYEQYF. CDR3 bases: TGTGCCAGTAGTATAGGGGCGGGGTCCTACGAGCAGTACTTC.